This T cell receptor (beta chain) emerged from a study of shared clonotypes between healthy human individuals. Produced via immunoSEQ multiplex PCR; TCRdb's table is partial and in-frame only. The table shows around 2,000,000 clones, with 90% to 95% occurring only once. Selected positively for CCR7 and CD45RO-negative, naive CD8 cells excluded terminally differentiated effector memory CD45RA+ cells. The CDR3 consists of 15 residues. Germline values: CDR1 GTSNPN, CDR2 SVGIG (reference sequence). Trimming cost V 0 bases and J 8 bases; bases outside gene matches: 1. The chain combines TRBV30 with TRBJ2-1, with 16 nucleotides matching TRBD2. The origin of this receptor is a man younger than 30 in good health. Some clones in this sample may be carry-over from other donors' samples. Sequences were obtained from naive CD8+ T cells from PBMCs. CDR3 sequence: CAWSVGTSGRDEQFF. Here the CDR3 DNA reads TGTGCCTGGAGTGTCGGGACTAGCGGGAGGGATGAGCAGTTCTTC.